The entry that follows covers one T cell receptor (beta chain) sequence. TCRdb keeps only in-frame clones here, not all; method: immunoSEQ multiplex PCR. The table lists 250,000 or so clones, about 70% of them singletons. This sample was taken from a study of blood T cell repertoires in COVID-19. The overall study: T cells, B-cell-depleted T cells, or PBMCs supplied cDNA or gDNA.

The trim removed 3 bases at V and 5 bases at J, leaving 6 bases unmatched. Germline CDR1 MGHDK, CDR2 SYGVNS. The CDR3 consists of 15 residues. The clonotype comes from a woman aged 80 or over with acute or convalescent COVID-19. Input material: peripheral blood. The chain carries TRBV25-1 and TRBJ2-2; 7 bases fit TRBD1. The DNA of the CDR3 is TGTGCCAGCAGTGACCGACAGGGCTGGACCGGGGAGCTGTTTTTT. This encodes CASSDRQGWTGELFF.